This T cell receptor (beta chain) was identified in a study of blood T cell repertoires in COVID-19. Across the study: Both acute and convalescent COVID-19 samples were obtained from the United States, Italy and Spain. PBMCs, B-cell-depleted T cells, or T cells were the source of the cDNA or gDNA that made up the material.

The Seattle site enrolled patients during active infection and followed them longitudinally. Data came from immunoSEQ multiplex PCR; TCRdb stores just in-frame clones and leaves some out. Among fewer than 350,000 clones, about nine tenths were seen once, and the ten largest hold less than 15%. CDR1 SGHAT and CDR2 FQNNGV come from the germline V gene. The length of the CDR3 is 16 residues. Losses at the gene ends were 4 bases for V and 5 bases for J; bases not matched to a gene: 12. This receptor was taken from a woman younger than 45 with COVID-19, enrolled during active disease. The sample consisted of peripheral blood. The chain is built from TRBV11-2 and TRBJ2-3; 7 bases fit TRBD2. CDR3 bases: TGTGCCAGCAGCTACGAAGGAGCGGGGCGAGTAGATACGCAGTATTTT. This gives the protein CASSYEGAGRVDTQYF.